These T cell receptor beta chains were read from a single sample in a study of CD8+ T cells in alopecia areata. Assay: immunoSEQ multiplex PCR; the TCRdb copy retains only in-frame clones and omits some. The table has 30,000 to 35,000 clones, roughly 50% seen once. Material: NKG2D-high CD8+ T cells sorted from blood. Every receptor here comes from a human donor with alopecia areata. Both conserved end residues are part of each CDR3. A D gene is named only where the DNA matches it firmly. Rows may omit the clone size; those that give it use once, few, many or a size class.

D	size	V	J	CDR3	DNA
TRBD2	.	TRBV10-3	TRBJ2-2	CAMGETSGNYTGELFF	TGTGCCATGGGGGAGACTAGCGGGAACTACACCGGGGAGCTGTTTTTT
.	.	TRBV7-9	TRBJ2-1	CASSSLTWGPGGNEQFF	TGTGCCAGCAGCTCCCTTACCTGGGGACCGGGCGGGAATGAGCAGTTCTTC
.	few	TRBV2	TRBJ2-7	CASTGAAYEQYF	TGTGCCAGCACGGGGGCCGCCTACGAGCAGTACTTC
TRBD2	few	TRBV28	TRBJ2-5	CASSSGGKETQYF	TGTGCCAGCAGTTCGGGAGGGAAAGAGACCCAGTACTTC
.	.	TRBV14	TRBJ1-6	CASSQEFHGYNSPLHF	TGTGCCAGCAGCCAAGAGTTCCACGGGTATAATTCACCCCTCCACTTT
TRBD1	.	TRBV5-4	TRBJ2-5	CASSKTWTGAETQYF	TGTGCCAGCAGCAAAACGTGGACAGGGGCGGAGACCCAGTACTTC
.	once	TRBV30	TRBJ2-3	CAWSVGAGTDTQYF	TGTGCCTGGAGTGTAGGAGCGGGCACAGATACGCAGTATTTT
.	.	TRBV4-3	TRBJ1-1	CASSPAQGMNTEAFF	TGCGCCAGCAGCCCAGCCCAGGGGATGAACACTGAAGCTTTCTTT
.	.	TRBV7-2	TRBJ2-1	CASSFIRDEQFF	TGTGCCAGCAGCTTTATTCGGGATGAGCAGTTCTTC
.	.	TRBV19	TRBJ2-1	CATKIALGNEQFF	TGTGCCACCAAGATCGCATTGGGCAATGAGCAGTTCTTC
.	once	TRBV7-2	TRBJ2-2	CASSGHPRVNTGELFF	TGTGCCAGCAGCGGACATCCGCGGGTGAACACCGGGGAGCTGTTTTTT
.	.	TRBV27	TRBJ1-5	CASRGLNQPQHF	TGTGCCAGCAGAGGCCTCAATCAGCCCCAGCATTTT
TRBD2	few	TRBV7-9	TRBJ2-7	CASSFGTSDYEQYF	TGTGCCAGCAGCTTTGGGACTAGCGATTACGAGCAGTACTTC
.	.	TRBV29-1	TRBJ2-7	CSVEGDSYEQYF	TGCAGCGTTGAAGGTGATTCCTACGAGCAGTACTTC
.	few	TRBV29-1	TRBJ2-7	CSVDSDGYEQYF	TGCAGCGTGGATTCTGACGGATACGAGCAGTACTTC
.	.	TRBV2	TRBJ1-3	CASRVGISGNTIYF	TGTGCCAGCAGGGTCGGGATCTCTGGAAACACCATATATTTT
.	.	TRBV10-3	TRBJ1-1	CAISDPGSGREAFF	TGTGCCATCAGCGACCCGGGCTCCGGCCGAGAAGCTTTCTTT
.	.	TRBV5-6	TRBJ2-7	CASSGPTRSSYEQYF	TGTGCCAGCAGCGGACCGACTAGGAGCTCCTACGAGCAGTACTTC
.	.	TRBV29-1	TRBJ2-7	CSVEDRDISYEQYF	TGCAGCGTTGAAGACAGAGACATCTCCTACGAGCAGTACTTC
.	.	TRBV4-1	TRBJ2-7	CASSQDTSWTYEQYF	TGCGCCAGCAGCCAAGATACTAGCTGGACCTACGAGCAGTACTTC
TRBD1	few	TRBV29-1	TRBJ1-1	CSVAADRARPSTEAFF	TGCAGCGTAGCTGCGGACAGGGCGAGACCCAGCACTGAAGCTTTCTTT
.	.	TRBV9	TRBJ2-5	CASSKTLKSETQYF	TGTGCCAGCAGCAAGACCCTGAAATCAGAGACCCAGTACTTC
.	.	TRBV27	TRBJ1-5	CASSPEVNQPQHF	TGTGCCAGCAGCCCGGAGGTCAATCAGCCCCAGCATTTT
.	few	TRBV19	TRBJ2-2	CASRFGANTGELFF	TGTGCCAGTAGATTCGGGGCGAACACCGGGGAGCTGTTTTTT
.	.	TRBV7-2	TRBJ2-2	CASSLAGGGTGELFF	TGTGCCAGCAGCTTAGCGGGAGGAGGGACCGGGGAGCTGTTTTTT
TRBD2	.	TRBV28	TRBJ2-3	CASSSRASGLAGVLDTQYF	TGTGCCAGCAGTTCTCGTGCGTCGGGACTAGCGGGAGTGCTAGATACGCAGTATTTT
.	few	TRBV29-1	TRBJ2-7	CSVEGGNTYEQYF	TGCAGCGTTGAAGGAGGGAACACCTACGAGCAGTACTTC
TRBD1	.	TRBV19	TRBJ2-1	CASSFIGTGYNEQFF	TGTGCCAGTAGTTTCATTGGGACAGGGTACAATGAGCAGTTCTTC
.	.	TRBV7-9	TRBJ1-2	CASSSDSDRTNYGYTF	TGTGCCAGCAGCTCCGACTCTGACAGGACAAACTATGGCTACACCTTC
.	.	TRBV29-1	TRBJ2-1	CSVGSREQFF	TGCAGCGTGGGATCACGTGAGCAGTTCTTC
.	.	TRBV30	TRBJ2-5	CAWSDGKTQYF	TGTGCCTGGAGTGACGGGAAGACCCAGTACTTC
TRBD2	.	TRBV7-3	TRBJ2-7	CASSLTLAGAEQYF	TGTGCCAGCAGCTTAACCCTAGCGGGAGCCGAGCAGTACTTC
TRBD2	.	TRBV9	TRBJ2-2	CASSPSGGTGELFF	TGTGCCAGCAGCCCAAGCGGGGGCACCGGGGAGCTGTTTTTT
TRBD1	.	TRBV6-6	TRBJ2-5	CASSPTGGGETQYF	TGTGCCAGCAGCCCGACAGGGGGCGGAGAGACCCAGTACTTC
.	.	TRBV7-8	TRBJ2-3	CASSPPGDSDTQYF	TGTGCCAGCAGCCCCCCGGGGGATTCAGATACGCAGTATTTT
.	.	TRBV4-1	TRBJ2-3	CASSQVPGGTDTQYF	TGCGCCAGCAGCCAAGTACCAGGGGGCACAGATACGCAGTATTTT
.	once	TRBV27	TRBJ2-7	CASSLVGTYREQYF	TGTGCCAGCAGTTTGGTCGGGACGTATAGAGAGCAGTACTTC
.	few	TRBV4-2	TRBJ2-1	CASSQETSPGNEQFF	TGTGCCAGCAGCCAAGAGACGTCCCCAGGGAATGAGCAGTTCTTC
TRBD2	few	TRBV27	TRBJ2-5	CASSLRTSGQETQYF	TGTGCCAGCAGTCTTCGGACTAGCGGACAAGAGACCCAGTACTTC
TRBD1	.	TRBV4-1	TRBJ2-7	CASSVGTGGTYEQYF	TGCGCCAGCAGCGTGGGGACAGGGGGGACCTACGAGCAGTACTTC
TRBD1	.	TRBV5-4	TRBJ2-7	CASSPGTGGYEQYF	TGTGCCAGCAGCCCGGGGACAGGGGGGTACGAGCAGTACTTC
.	.	TRBV6-4	TRBJ2-3	CASRPRSGGTDTQYF	TGTGCCAGCAGGCCAAGGAGCGGTGGCACAGATACGCAGTATTTT
TRBD1	.	TRBV27	TRBJ1-5	CASSRQGDNQPQHF	TGTGCCAGCAGTAGACAGGGGGACAATCAGCCCCAGCATTTT
TRBD2	few	TRBV10-3	TRBJ2-1	CAISESGLGWNEQFF	TGTGCCATCAGTGAGTCGGGACTAGGTTGGAATGAGCAGTTCTTC
.	once	TRBV6-6	TRBJ2-7	CASSYSSSADYEQYF	TGTGCCAGCAGTTACTCGTCTAGCGCGGACTACGAGCAGTACTTC
.	.	TRBV15	TRBJ2-7	CATSRRTELFYEQYF	TGTGCCACCAGCAGACGGACAGAGCTCTTTTACGAGCAGTACTTC
TRBD1	.	TRBV28	TRBJ1-5	CASTKYRGSNQPQHF	TGTGCCAGCACTAAATACAGGGGAAGCAATCAGCCCCAGCATTTT
.	.	TRBV7-9	TRBJ1-5	CASSLPGFNQPQHF	TGTGCCAGCAGCTTACCAGGGTTCAATCAGCCCCAGCATTTT
.	once	TRBV23-1	TRBJ1-5	CASSQSSPRQGKGGNQPQHF	TGCGCCAGCAGTCAATCCTCCCCTCGGCAGGGTAAAGGGGGTAATCAGCCCCAGCATTTT
.	few	TRBV6-6	TRBJ2-7	CASSQSYEQYF	TGTGCCAGCAGTCAATCGTACGAGCAGTACTTC
TRBD1	.	TRBV2	TRBJ1-1	CASSAAGGMNTEAFF	TGTGCCAGCAGTGCGGCAGGGGGAATGAACACTGAAGCTTTCTTT
TRBD1	.	TRBV27	TRBJ2-3	CASSPRDRNTDTQYF	TGTGCCAGCAGTCCCCGGGACAGAAACACAGATACGCAGTATTTT
.	.	TRBV7-2	TRBJ2-7	CASSLGSGGRSYEQYF	TGTGCCAGCAGCTTAGGATCCGGCGGAAGGTCCTACGAGCAGTACTTC
.	.	TRBV29-1	TRBJ2-7	CSVVKGYEQYF	TGCAGCGTTGTTAAGGGTTACGAGCAGTACTTC
TRBD2	.	TRBV19	TRBJ2-2	CASSLLAGTNTGELFF	TGTGCCAGTAGTTTGTTAGCGGGGACGAACACCGGGGAGCTGTTTTTT
.	.	TRBV28	TRBJ2-7	CASSSRTPNSYEQYF	TGTGCCAGCAGTTCGAGGACACCTAACTCCTACGAGCAGTACTTC
.	few	TRBV29-1	TRBJ2-7	CSVSEGLTSSSYEQYF	TGCAGCGTTTCGGAAGGACTTACTAGCAGCTCCTACGAGCAGTACTTC
.	.	TRBV25-1	TRBJ2-1	CASGIRYNEQFF	TGTGCCAGCGGAATTCGCTACAATGAGCAGTTCTTC
.	.	TRBV4-2	TRBJ2-7	CASSQTGAGQGAEQYF	TGTGCCAGCAGCCAGACGGGGGCCGGACAAGGTGCCGAGCAGTACTTC